The clone carrying this TCR beta chain was seen a handful of times. Uncontrolled infection, other autoimmune disease, pregnancy and lactation each barred patients from inclusion. This specimen comes from a study of T cells in Graves' hyperthyroidism and ophthalmopathy. Using RNA transcripts as the source, TCR beta CDR3 regions were amplified. A set of HTBI primers served as the primers for a first-round RT-PCR of the TCR CDR3. TCRdb independently ran MiXCR on the multiplex PCR reads; one entry per CDR3 protein. The sample consists of hundreds of thousands of distinct CDR3 sequences, approximately 16% of them appearing once. V was clipped by 11 bases and J by 8 bases; unmatched bases: 14. The CDR3 is 15 residues long. Germline values: CDR1 LNHDA, CDR2 SQIVND (reference sequence).

The sample consisted of blood. The chain employs TRBV19 and TRBJ2-1; 11 nucleotides align to TRBD2. The sequence was collected from a woman aged 40 to 50 with Graves' ophthalmopathy. The CDR3 loop reads CACSRLAGIGDEQFF. The CDR3 nucleotides are TGTGCCTGCAGCCGACTAGCGGGAATAGGCGATGAGCAGTTCTTC.